The sequence of this TCR beta chain was determined in a study of human T cells and chemical hapten exposure. Each CDR3 protein is one row after TCRdb ran MiXCR on the RACE reads. This table has some 360,000 distinct CDR3 sequences, about 5.1% appearing once. Noted time point: pre-sensitization, week 0. The treatment here: therapeutic diphenylcyclopropenone sensitization with weekly scalp DPC. The table lists this clonotype with many counts. The CDR3 is 16 amino acids. Trimming at V came to 1 base and at J to 2 bases, leaving 3 bases not matched to a gene. Germline-derived CDR1 and CDR2 are SEHNR and FQNEAQ (reference sequence).

The sequence came from a woman between 45 and 65 years old with alopecia areata. Some clones in this sample may be carry-over from other donors' samples. Sequenced here: whole blood, sampled in connection with sensitization to the hapten diphenylcyclopropenone (DPC). The chain employs TRBV7-9 and TRBJ2-1; 9 nucleotides match TRBD2. CDR3 coding DNA: TGTGCCAGCAGCTTAGTGGGACTAGCAACCTACAATGAGCAGTTCTTC. Its protein is CASSLVGLATYNEQFF.